The 27 T cell receptor beta chains in this list originate from one sample, sequenced in a study of T cell responses to AZD1222 COVID-19 vaccine. Sequencing was performed with immunoSEQ multiplex PCR; in TCRdb, only in-frame clones are kept and a portion is missing. In the table there are about 81,000 clones, approximately 90% of which are singletons. The specimen comprised peripheral blood, sampled on day 0 of AZD1222 vaccination. The source of these receptors is an adult in good health.

V usage is TRBV7-9 and J usage is TRBJ2-7; D not resolved. This CDR3 comprises 11 residues. The germline CDR1 and CDR2 sequences are SEHNR and FQNEAQ (reference sequence). V dropped 10 bases and J dropped 7 bases, with 14 bases sitting between them. The CDR3, as DNA: TGTGCCACGAGTGCACCCCGGGAGCAGTACTTC. It is translated as CATSAPREQYF.

This chain connects TRBV19 to TRBJ1-4; D remains ambiguous. Per germline, CDR1 LNHDA and CDR2 SQIVND (reference sequence). V was pared by 4 bases and J by 7 bases, with 16 bases between. The CDR3 is made up of 15 amino acids. CDR3 DNA sequence: TGTGCCAGTAGTACACATTCCCGGCTGGGTGAAAAACTGTTTTTT. This translates into CASSTHSRLGEKLFF.

The rearrangement uses TRBV10-3 and TRBJ2-5; the D is unclear. From germline, CDR1 is ENHRY and CDR2 SYGVKD. With 3 bases removed from V and 4 bases from J, the gap between germline ends came to 15 bases. This CDR3 has 15 residues. CDR3 DNA: TGTGCCATCAGTGAATCTCTCGCCGGGTCAGAGACCCAGTACTTC. This sequence encodes CAISESLAGSETQYF.

This clone was recorded only once. The J gene is TRBJ2-2, the V gene TRBV4-2, with 11 nucleotides matching TRBD1. J was trimmed by 8 bases and V by 3 bases; bases with no gene match: 5. The CDR3 runs 15 residues. Germline V gene sequence: CDR1 LGHNA, CDR2 YNFKEQ. The CDR3 here is CASSHPGQGAGELFF. The DNA of the CDR3 is TGTGCCAGCAGCCACCCCGGACAGGGGGCGGGGGAGCTGTTTTTT.

The CDR3: CASEEALRYGYTF. DNA for the CDR3: TGTGCCAGCGAGGAGGCTCTTCGCTATGGCTACACCTTC. The chain is built from TRBV6-5 and TRBJ1-2; D gene unclear. Germline V gene sequence: CDR1 MNHEY, CDR2 SVGAGI. The ends were cut back, 8 bases at V and 4 bases at J, with 14 bases in the middle. The CDR3 length is 13 residues.

The J gene is TRBJ2-6, the V gene TRBV9; no clear D. The CDR3 totals 15 residues. Trimming stripped 0 bases from V and 0 bases from J, with 4 bases between. From germline, CDR1 is SGDLS and CDR2 YYNGEE. CDR3 coding DNA: TGTGCCAGCAGCGTAGAGTTCTCTGGGGCCAACGTCCTGACTTTC. This gives the protein CASSVEFSGANVLTF.

The chain couples TRBV7-9 to TRBJ1-1; no definite D call. This CDR3 contains 14 residues. Germline CDR1 SEHNR, CDR2 FQNEAQ (reference sequence). V dropped 5 bases and J dropped 4 bases, with 14 bases sitting between them. CDR3 sequence: CASSPGFSATEAFF. The CDR3 bases are TGTGCCAGCAGCCCCGGGTTTAGCGCCACTGAAGCTTTCTTT. Using reference TRBV7-9 and TRBJ1-1 for the parts outside the CDR3, the full variable domain is DTGVSQNPRHKITKRGQNVTFRCDPISEHNRLYWYRQTLGQGPEFLTYFQNEAQLEKSRLLSDRFSAERPKGSFSTLEIQRTEQGDSAMYLCASSPGFSATEAFFGQGTRLTVV.

V is TRBV5-1 and J is TRBJ2-3; 12 bases map to TRBD2. The CDR3 sequence is 14 residues long. Germline V gene lookup returns CDR1 SGHRS and CDR2 YFSETQ. Trimming cost V 2 bases and J 6 bases; bases outside gene matches: 1. The CDR3 DNA reads as TGCGCCAGCAGCTTTACTAGCGGGAGGGATACGCAGTATTTT. Amino acids: CASSFTSGRDTQYF.

The rearrangement links TRBV7-6 to TRBJ2-2; 14 bases match TRBD2. V shed 0 bases, J shed 2 bases, and the junction held 5 bases outside the gene matches. The CDR3 sequence is 19 residues long. Germline loops: CDR1 SGHVS, CDR2 FNYEAQ. CDR3 sequence: CASSLARTSGRINTGELFF. In DNA, the CDR3 is TGTGCCAGCAGCTTAGCTCGGACTAGCGGGAGGATCAACACCGGGGAGCTGTTTTTT.

DNA for the CDR3: TGTGCCAGCAGCCGGATGGACAGGGCGGGGGGCTACACCTTC. It codes for CASSRMDRAGGYTF. The J gene is TRBJ1-2, the V gene TRBV5-4; 8 bases fit TRBD1. V gave up 4 bases and J gave up 8 bases; unmatched junction bases: 10. Germline CDR1 is SGHNT and CDR2 is YYREEE (reference sequence). The CDR3 is 14 residues long.

CDR3 in amino acids: CATRGTGGRISGRETQYF. CDR3 nucleotide sequence: TGTGCCACCAGGGGGACAGGGGGTCGAATATCGGGTAGGGAGACCCAGTACTTC. This sequence joins TRBV28 and TRBJ2-5; 11 nucleotides match TRBD1. Germline CDR1 is MDHEN and CDR2 is SYDVKM. V dropped 10 bases and J dropped 5; count of bases not matched to a gene: 21. The length of the CDR3 is 18 residues.

This clone is a singleton in its sample. The chain joins TRBV27 to TRBJ2-1; 7 nucleotides agree with TRBD1. Unmatched junction bases numbered 9, after V lost 0 bases and J lost 4 bases. The germline gives CDR1 MNHEY, CDR2 SMNVEV (reference sequence). CDR3 length: 17 residues. The CDR3 reads CASSLSKPGQPYNEQFF. CDR3 DNA: TGTGCCAGCAGTTTATCGAAACCGGGACAGCCTTACAATGAGCAGTTCTTC.

The chain employs TRBV18 and TRBJ1-4; D might be TRBD1 (5 bases). The V and J ends lost 2 bases and 8 bases respectively, with 12 bases between them. Germline V gives CDR1 KGHSH, CDR2 LQKENI. The CDR3 length is 14 residues. CDR3 bases: TGTGCCAGCTCACCATTCGGACAAGACGAAAAACTGTTTTTT. This sequence encodes CASSPFGQDEKLFF.

The genes are TRBV9 and TRBJ1-5; D is uncertain. The CDR3 consists of 14 residues. Trimming pared 0 bases from V and 0 bases from J, leaving 4 bases between. In germline, CDR1 is SGDLS, CDR2 YYNGEE. CDR3 coding DNA: TGTGCCAGCAGCGTAGGTTATAGCAATCAGCCCCAGCATTTT. It translates to CASSVGYSNQPQHF.

V gene TRBV18 combines with J gene TRBJ1-5, with TRBD1 matching over 7 bases. Trimming took 0 bases from V and 2 from J; bases not matched to a gene: 7. The CDR3 is 17 residues long. The germline V gene has CDR1 KGHSH and CDR2 LQKENI. CDR3 sequence: CASSPPGRQGRNQPQHF. The CDR3 nucleotides are TGTGCCAGCTCACCACCCGGGCGACAGGGTCGCAATCAGCCCCAGCATTTT.

This clone has just a few counts. The rearrangement links TRBV5-1 to TRBJ1-1; D ambiguous. Trimming took 0 bases from V and 6 from J, leaving 6 bases between them. Per the germline V gene, CDR1 is SGHRS and CDR2 is YFSETQ. CDR3 length equals 12 residues. The DNA of the CDR3 is TGCGCCAGCAGCTTGGAGGGCCCTGAAGCTTTCTTT. Translating gives CASSLEGPEAFF.

Here the CDR3 DNA reads TGTGCCAGCAGCCAGGGGATGAACGAGCAGTACTTC. This gives the protein CASSQGMNEQYF. V and J are TRBV7-9 and TRBJ2-7; D might be TRBD1 (6 bases). This CDR3 region has 12 residues. Germline CDR1 SEHNR, CDR2 FQNEAQ (reference sequence). Trimming took 5 bases from V and 5 from J, leaving 10 bases between them.

The V gene is TRBV19, the J gene TRBJ1-2; D not resolved. Germline CDR1 and CDR2: LNHDA and SQIVND (reference sequence). V was pared by 3 bases and J by 0 bases, with 11 bases between. The CDR3 is made up of 15 amino acids. The CDR3 bases are TGTGCCAGTAGTATCTTGTGGGAGTCTAACTATGGCTACACCTTC. It codes for CASSILWESNYGYTF.

The rearrangement joins TRBV28 to TRBJ1-5; 7 positions match TRBD1. The CDR3 length is 14 residues. V shed 6 bases, J shed 3 bases, and the junction held 5 bases outside the gene matches. CDR1 is MDHEN, CDR2 SYDVKM, per germline. CDR3 sequence (DNA): TGTGCCAGCAGCCCCGGGACAGTCAATCAGCCCCAGCATTTT. It specifies CASSPGTVNQPQHF.

The chain combines TRBV18 with TRBJ2-5, with TRBD1 identical over 8 bases. This CDR3 region has 13 residues. V was clipped by 4 bases and J by 4 bases; unmatched bases: 2. Per the germline V gene, CDR1 is KGHSH and CDR2 is LQKENI. The DNA for the CDR3 is TGTGCCAGCTCACGAGGACAGGGAGAGACCCAGTACTTC. Protein sequence: CASSRGQGETQYF.

This clone was counted a single time. The chain recombines TRBV27 with TRBJ2-1; possibly TRBD1 for D (6 bases). Trimming left V 3 bases short and J 10 bases short, with 16 bases between. Germline V gene lookup returns CDR1 MNHEY and CDR2 SMNVEV (reference sequence). The CDR3 contains 14 residues. The CDR3 sequence is CASSFGQTGKEQFF. The DNA of the CDR3 is TGTGCCAGCAGTTTTGGGCAGACAGGAAAAGAGCAGTTCTTC.

The chain has TRBV5-4 and TRBJ2-6; TRBD1 is a possible D gene (6 bases). This CDR3 spans 18 amino acids. V was shortened by 3 bases and J by 0 bases, with 16 bases between the two germline ends. Germline V lookup: CDR1 SGHNT, CDR2 YYREEE (reference sequence). The CDR3 protein is CASSWTVFHSSGANVLTF. The CDR3 DNA follows: TGTGCCAGCAGCTGGACAGTTTTTCATAGCTCTGGGGCCAACGTCCTGACTTTC.

This clone was observed once. The J gene is TRBJ1-6, the V gene TRBV28; no reliable D call. Germline V CDR1 and CDR2: MDHEN, SYDVKM. V gave up 7 bases and J gave up 0 bases, with 10 bases separating them. The CDR3 is 15 amino acids. CDR3 DNA: TGTGCCAGCACGACCCCCGTCTCCTATAATTCACCCCTCCACTTT. It translates to CASTTPVSYNSPLHF.

The V and J genes are TRBV7-3 and TRBJ1-1; D is possibly TRBD1 (5 bases). Looked up from germline, CDR1 is SGHTA and CDR2 is FQGTGA. V was shortened by 1 base and J by 4 bases, with 10 bases between the two germline ends. This CDR3 is 14 amino acids long. DNA for the CDR3: TGTGCCAGCAGCTTAAACGGGGGAAGCACTGAAGCTTTCTTT. Protein sequence: CASSLNGGSTEAFF. Looking up the rest from reference TRBV7-3 and TRBJ1-1 gives the full variable domain: GAGVSQTPSNKVTEKGKYVELRCDPISGHTALYWYRQSLGQGPEFLIYFQGTGAADDSGLPNDRFFAVRPEGSVSTLKIQRTERGDSAVYLCASSLNGGSTEAFFGQGTRLTVV.

The chain employs TRBV4-2 and TRBJ2-5; 9 bases agree with TRBD1. The CDR3 has 15 residues. V dropped 1 base and J dropped 4; count of bases not matched to a gene: 4. CDR1 and CDR2 (germline): LGHNA, YNFKEQ. The CDR3: CASSQVGQGRETQYF. The CDR3 region has the DNA TGTGCCAGCAGCCAAGTGGGACAGGGTCGAGAGACCCAGTACTTC.

In DNA form, the CDR3 reads TGTGCCAGCAGCCGGGCCAGGGGCTATGGCTACACCTTC. This encodes CASSRARGYGYTF. This chain links TRBV11-1 with TRBJ1-2, with D tentatively TRBD1 (6 bases). The V end was cut by 5 bases, the J end by 4 bases, with 11 bases between. Germline CDR1 and CDR2: SGHAT and FQDESV (reference sequence). The CDR3 is made up of 13 amino acids.

The genes are TRBV6-5 and TRBJ2-1, with 8 nucleotides matching TRBD1. V lost 6 bases, J lost 2 bases, and 6 bases stayed unmatched. Germline V gene sequence: CDR1 MNHEY, CDR2 SVGAGI. This CDR3 is built from 15 residues. CDR3 residues: CASRLDRGPYNEQFF. The CDR3 DNA sequence: TGTGCCAGCAGGCTTGACAGGGGTCCCTACAATGAGCAGTTCTTC.